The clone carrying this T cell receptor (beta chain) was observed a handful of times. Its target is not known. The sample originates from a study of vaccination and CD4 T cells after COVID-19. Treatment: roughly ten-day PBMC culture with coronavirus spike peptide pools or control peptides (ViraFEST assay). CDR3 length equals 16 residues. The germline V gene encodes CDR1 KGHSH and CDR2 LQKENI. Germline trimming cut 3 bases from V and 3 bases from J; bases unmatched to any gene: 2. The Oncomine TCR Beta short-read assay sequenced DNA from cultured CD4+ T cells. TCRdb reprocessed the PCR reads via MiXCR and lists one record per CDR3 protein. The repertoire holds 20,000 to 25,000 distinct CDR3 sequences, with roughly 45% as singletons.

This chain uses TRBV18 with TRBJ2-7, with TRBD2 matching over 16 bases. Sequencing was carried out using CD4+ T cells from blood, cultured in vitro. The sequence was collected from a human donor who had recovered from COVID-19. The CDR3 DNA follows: TGTGCCAGCTCACCGGGACTAGCGGGGGGGCTCTACGAGCAGTACTTC. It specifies CASSPGLAGGLYEQYF.